This TCR beta chain was identified during a study of shared clonotypes between healthy human individuals. The assay was carried out at the deep level. The method was immunoSEQ multiplex PCR; TCRdb's version includes in-frame clones alone and lacks a portion of them. The repertoire holds hundreds of thousands of clones, approximately 71% seen once, with 12% in the top ten. The donors, all of them Caucasian adults, lived in Nashville, Tennessee. Germline CDR1 is WSHSY and CDR2 is SAAADI. Germline trimming cut 2 bases from V and 2 bases from J; bases unmatched to any gene: 4. The CDR3 has 15 residues. This clone was seen more than once but under ten times.

The sample taken for sequencing was PBMCs. This TCR was sampled from a woman in her thirties or forties in good health. Some clones in this sample may be carry-over from other donors' samples. This chain joins TRBV10-2 and TRBJ2-7; 9 bases are a match to TRBD1. The CDR3 DNA reads as TGCGCCAGCAGTGAGCCGGACAGGGGACCCTACGAGCAGTACTTC. It specifies CASSEPDRGPYEQYF.